Below are 8 T cell receptor beta chains sequenced from a single sample in a study of shared clonotypes between healthy human individuals. Sequenced by immunoSEQ multiplex PCR; TCRdb stores in-frame clones only, minus some. Of 2 million to 2.5 million clones listed, 85% to 95% are singletons. The source material was naive CD4+ T cells from PBMCs. The subset: CD45RA+ positively selected. The receptors here all came from a man aged 18 to 30 in good health. Some clones in this sample may be carry-over from other donors' samples.

This clone occurred a few times. This chain links TRBV11-1 with TRBJ1-1, with TRBD1 matching over 7 bases. This CDR3 contains 14 residues. CDR1 and CDR2 (germline): SGHAT, FQDESV (reference sequence). The V segment lost 7 bases and the J segment 0 bases; nucleotides outside the gene matches: 5. In DNA form, the CDR3 reads TGTGCCAGCACCCGACAGGGATTGAACACTGAAGCTTTCTTT. Protein sequence: CASTRQGLNTEAFF.

The chain combines TRBV6-1 with TRBJ2-1; D might be TRBD2 (6 bases). CDR1 and CDR2 from the germline V gene are MNHNS and SASEGT. V lost 1 base to trimming and J lost 3 bases, with 16 bases between them. This CDR3 comprises 17 residues. The CDR3 reads CASSEDGLAAFYNEQFF. CDR3 DNA: TGTGCCAGCAGTGAAGATGGATTAGCGGCCTTCTACAATGAGCAGTTCTTC.

This chain connects TRBV2 to TRBJ2-7, with a possible D match to TRBD2 (6 bases). Germline V CDR1 and CDR2: SNHLY, FYNNEI. The CDR3 is made up of 13 amino acids. V lost 6 bases and J lost 6, with 15 bases in between. The CDR3 here is CASRDPRGGEQYF. The CDR3 DNA sequence: TGTGCCAGCAGGGATCCAAGGGGAGGCGAGCAGTACTTC.

As regards this clone: This same CDR3 is encoded by further DNA sequences in the sample. V gene TRBV5-4 combines with J gene TRBJ2-3, with 13 bases identical to TRBD2. The CDR3 sequence is 15 residues long. With V trimmed by 2 bases and J by 4 bases, 1 base remained unmatched. Per germline, CDR1 SGHNT and CDR2 YYREEE (reference sequence). The CDR3 coding sequence is TGTGCCAGCAGCTTCGGACTAGCGGGGGCAGATACGCAGTATTTT. Protein product: CASSFGLAGADTQYF. Combining the CDR3 with reference TRBV5-4 and TRBJ2-3 gives the whole variable domain ETGVTQSPTHLIKTRGQQVTLRCSSQSGHNTVSWYQQALGQGPQFIFQYYREEENGRGNFPPRFSGLQFPNYSSELNVNALELDDSALYLCASSFGLAGADTQYFGPGTRLTVL.

The V and J genes are TRBV28 and TRBJ2-7; D gene uncertain. V shed 5 bases and J shed 3 bases, with 17 bases lying between them. The CDR3 is 15 residues long. Germline CDR1 and CDR2: MDHEN and SYDVKM. The CDR3 loop is CASSLRPGGSYEQYF. In nucleotides, the CDR3 is TGTGCCAGCAGTCTACGACCCGGCGGAAGCTACGAGCAGTACTTC.

V is TRBV7-2 and J is TRBJ1-4, with D possibly matching TRBD1 (6 bases). This CDR3 has 15 residues. CDR1 is SGHTA, CDR2 FQGNSA, per germline. Trimming left V 2 bases short and J 3 bases short, with 10 bases between. The CDR3 bases are TGTGCCAGCAGCTTATTCAGGGGCTCTAATGAAAAACTGTTTTTT. It translates to CASSLFRGSNEKLFF.

This sequence joins TRBV2 and TRBJ2-2; the match to TRBD2 covers 8 bases. The germline CDR1 and CDR2 sequences are SNHLY and FYNNEI. V lost 7 bases and J lost 5; bases outside the gene matches: 9. The CDR3 length is 15 residues. CDR3 loop: CASTPGLGRTGELFF. CDR3 coding DNA: TGTGCCAGCACCCCGGGACTAGGGAGGACCGGGGAGCTGTTTTTT.

There are a few counts of this clone. The rearrangement uses TRBV30 and TRBJ1-1, with D uncertain. Germline V lookup: CDR1 GTSNPN, CDR2 SVGIG (reference sequence). V was shortened by 2 bases and J by 5 bases, with 15 bases between the two germline ends. This CDR3 contains 14 residues. In DNA, the CDR3 is TGTGCCTGGAGTTGGCCCCCCCGCAGGACTGAAGCTTTCTTT. Its protein product is CAWSWPPRRTEAFF.